This T cell receptor (beta chain) was sequenced for a study of CD8+ T cells in alopecia areata. On the study more broadly: Patients in the treated group were given tofacitinib by mouth, 5 to 10 mg twice a day.

Treatment described: oral pan-JAK inhibitor, 5-10 mg twice daily. Cell sorting was applied to PBMCs, and CD4+ and CD8+ T cells were collected. This CDR3 spans 16 amino acids. Germline assignment: CDR1 MGHRA and CDR2 YSYEKL. The J segment lost 3 bases and the V segment lost 3 bases, leaving 7 bases of the junction unmatched. cDNA reverse transcribed from extracted RNA served as the sequencing template. Produced via immunoSEQ multiplex PCR; TCRdb's table is partial and in-frame only. There are more than 150,000 clones in the sample; more than 55% occur only once, and approximately 3.3% lies in the top ten. Notes on this clone: The antigen is not known.

Study results and caveats: Relative to normal scalp, lesional scalp, especially alopecia totalis/universalis, showed higher clonality. While tofacitinib was given, many expanded lesional clones persisted in scalp and blood.

This chain uses TRBV4-1 with TRBJ2-2; 7 positions agree with TRBD2. The specimen comprised CD4+ T cells sorted from blood, sampled at week 4, from a patient treated with tofacitinib. This TCR was sampled from a human donor with alopecia areata. CDR3 nucleotide sequence: TGCGCCAGCAGCCAGGGGGGACTACGCGACACCGGGGAGCTGTTTTTT. Amino acid sequence: CASSQGGLRDTGELFF.